This T cell receptor (beta chain) was sequenced for a study of shared clonotypes between healthy human individuals. Study-level points and caveats: Collection of samples was limited to blood; tissue repertoires likely differ.

Some clones are missing from TCRdb's copy, which holds only in-frame ones; the method was immunoSEQ multiplex PCR. Among around 500,000 clones listed, over 70% were seen once. CDR1 and CDR2 from the germline V gene are SEHNR and FQNEAQ (reference sequence). The ends lost 2 bases at V and 10 bases at J; junction bases unmatched: 12. The CDR3 is 17 residues long. Comments on this clone: Its antigen is not identified. This is likely an artifact of a read error, given a far larger clone one base away.

The receptor was isolated from a woman aged 40 to 49 in good health. Some clones in this sample may be carry-over from other donors' samples. The sequencing sample was made of PBMCs. The chain couples TRBV7-9 to TRBJ2-1; 12 nucleotides match TRBD2. CDR3 coding DNA: TGTGCCAGCAGCTTAACTAGCGGGAGGCCCCCCGGGGTAGAGCAGTTCTTC. Its translation is CASSLTSGRPPGVEQFF.